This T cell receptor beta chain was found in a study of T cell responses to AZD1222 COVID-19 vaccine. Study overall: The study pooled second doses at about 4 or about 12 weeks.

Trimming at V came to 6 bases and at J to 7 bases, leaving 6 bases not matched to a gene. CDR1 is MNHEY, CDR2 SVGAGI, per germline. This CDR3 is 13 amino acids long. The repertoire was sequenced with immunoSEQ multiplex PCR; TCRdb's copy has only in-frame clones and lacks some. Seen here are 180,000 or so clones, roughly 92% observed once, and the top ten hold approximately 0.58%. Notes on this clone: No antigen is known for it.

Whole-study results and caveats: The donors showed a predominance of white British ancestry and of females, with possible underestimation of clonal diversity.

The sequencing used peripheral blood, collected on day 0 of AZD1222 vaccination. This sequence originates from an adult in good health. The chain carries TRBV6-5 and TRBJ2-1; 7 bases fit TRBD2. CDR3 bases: TGTGCCAGCAGCCGCCCGGGAGGTAATGAGCAGTTCTTC. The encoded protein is CASSRPGGNEQFF.